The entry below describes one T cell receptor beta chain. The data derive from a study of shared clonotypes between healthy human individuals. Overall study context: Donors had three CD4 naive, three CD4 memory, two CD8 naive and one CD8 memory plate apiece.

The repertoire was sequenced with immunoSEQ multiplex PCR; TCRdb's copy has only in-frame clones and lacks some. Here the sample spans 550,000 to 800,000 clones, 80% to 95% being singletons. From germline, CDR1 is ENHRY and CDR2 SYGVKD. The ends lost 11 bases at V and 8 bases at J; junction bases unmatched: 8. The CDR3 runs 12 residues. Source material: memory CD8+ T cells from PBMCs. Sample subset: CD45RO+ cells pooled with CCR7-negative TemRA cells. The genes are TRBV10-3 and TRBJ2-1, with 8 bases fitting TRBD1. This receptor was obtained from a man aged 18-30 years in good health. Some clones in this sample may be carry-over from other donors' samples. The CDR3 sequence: CAVDRGGDEQFF. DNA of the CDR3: TGTGCCGTCGACAGGGGTGGAGATGAGCAGTTCTTC.